The sequence of this TCR beta chain was determined in a study of cytomegalovirus exposure and HLA in healthy donors. CDR3 size: 13 residues. With 3 bases removed from V and 5 bases from J, the gap between germline ends came to 11 bases. CDR1 and CDR2 from the germline V gene are KGHSH and LQKENI. Findings and caveats of the study: The authors reported that TCR beta sequences could predict HLA-A and HLA-B alleles. These predictions were accurate for most subjects in the first cohort.

In the case of this clone: Its specificity is unknown.

The PCR made use of 60 Vbeta and 13 Jbeta primers. The method was immunoSEQ multiplex PCR; TCRdb's version includes in-frame clones alone and lacks a portion of them. Altogether over 150,000 clones are present, about 65% being singletons, with the ten largest covering 3.5% to 5%. The clonotype originates from a woman under 30 in good health and CMV-seropositive. Sequenced material: PBMCs. The V and J genes are TRBV18 and TRBJ2-7; D ambiguous. The CDR3 loop is CASSPTIPDEQYF. CDR3 sequence (DNA): TGTGCCAGCTCACCTACGATACCGGACGAGCAGTACTTC.